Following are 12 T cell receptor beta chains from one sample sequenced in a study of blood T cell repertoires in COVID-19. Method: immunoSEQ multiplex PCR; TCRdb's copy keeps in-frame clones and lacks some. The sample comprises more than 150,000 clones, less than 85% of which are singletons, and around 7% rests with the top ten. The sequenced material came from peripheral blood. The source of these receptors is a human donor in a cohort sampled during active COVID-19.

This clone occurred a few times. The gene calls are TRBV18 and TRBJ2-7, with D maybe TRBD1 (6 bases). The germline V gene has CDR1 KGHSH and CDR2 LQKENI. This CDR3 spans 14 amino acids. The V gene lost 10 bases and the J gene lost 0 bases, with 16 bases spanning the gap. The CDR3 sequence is CATSRDTNSYEQYF. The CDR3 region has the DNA TGTGCCACCAGCCGGGACACCAACTCCTACGAGCAGTACTTC.

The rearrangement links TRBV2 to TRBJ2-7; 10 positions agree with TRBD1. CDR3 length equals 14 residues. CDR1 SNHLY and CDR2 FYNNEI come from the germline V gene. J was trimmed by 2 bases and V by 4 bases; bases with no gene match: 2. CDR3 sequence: CASSAGTGAYEQYF. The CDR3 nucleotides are TGTGCCAGCAGTGCCGGGACAGGGGCCTACGAGCAGTACTTC.

CDR3: CAISPGLAVYNEQFF. CDR3 in DNA: TGTGCCATCAGCCCGGGACTAGCGGTCTACAATGAGCAGTTCTTC. The V call is TRBV10-3, the J call TRBJ2-1, with TRBD2 matching 11 bases. The CDR3 consists of 15 residues. J gave up 3 bases and V 6 bases, and 4 bases lay outside the gene matches. Germline lookup yields CDR1 ENHRY and CDR2 SYGVKD.

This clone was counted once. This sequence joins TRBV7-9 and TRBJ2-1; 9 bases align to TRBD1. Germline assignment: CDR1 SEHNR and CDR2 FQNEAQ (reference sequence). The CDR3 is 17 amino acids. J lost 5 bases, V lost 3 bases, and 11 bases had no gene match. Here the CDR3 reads CASSLYGTGRNHNEQFF. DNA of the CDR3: TGTGCCAGCAGCTTGTACGGGACAGGGAGGAATCACAATGAGCAGTTCTTC. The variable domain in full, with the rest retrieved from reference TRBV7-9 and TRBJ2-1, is DTGVSQNPRHKITKRGQNVTFRCDPISEHNRLYWYRQTLGQGPEFLTYFQNEAQLEKSRLLSDRFSAERPKGSFSTLEIQRTEQGDSAMYLCASSLYGTGRNHNEQFFGPGTRLTVL.

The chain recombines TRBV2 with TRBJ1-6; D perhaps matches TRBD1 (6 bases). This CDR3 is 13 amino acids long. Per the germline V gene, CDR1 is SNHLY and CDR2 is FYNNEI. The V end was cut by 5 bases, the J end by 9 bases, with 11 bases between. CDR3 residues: CASSSGEGSPLHF. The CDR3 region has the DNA TGTGCCAGCAGTTCAGGGGAGGGTTCACCCCTCCACTTT.

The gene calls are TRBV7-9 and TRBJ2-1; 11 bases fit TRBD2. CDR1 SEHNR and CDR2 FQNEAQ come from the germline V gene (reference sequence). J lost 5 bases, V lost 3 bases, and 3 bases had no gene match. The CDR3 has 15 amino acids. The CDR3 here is CASSFSGGADNEQFF. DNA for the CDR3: TGTGCCAGCAGCTTTAGCGGGGGGGCGGACAATGAGCAGTTCTTC.

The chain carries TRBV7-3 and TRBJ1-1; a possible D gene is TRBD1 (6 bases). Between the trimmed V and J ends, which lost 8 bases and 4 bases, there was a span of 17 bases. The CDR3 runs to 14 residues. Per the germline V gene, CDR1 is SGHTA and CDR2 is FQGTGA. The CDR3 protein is CASRPDGRGTEAFF. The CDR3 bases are TGTGCCAGCCGCCCCGATGGCAGGGGCACTGAAGCTTTCTTT.

Here the CDR3 DNA reads TGCGCCAGCAGCCAAGATTATACAGGGGCCCTGTCCTACGAGCAGTACTTC. It codes for CASSQDYTGALSYEQYF. The chain is built from TRBV4-1 and TRBJ2-7, with 7 bases lining up with TRBD1. The germline CDR1 and CDR2 sequences are MGHRA and YSYEKL. The length of the CDR3 is 17 residues. With V trimmed by 0 bases and J by 1 base, 9 bases remained unmatched.

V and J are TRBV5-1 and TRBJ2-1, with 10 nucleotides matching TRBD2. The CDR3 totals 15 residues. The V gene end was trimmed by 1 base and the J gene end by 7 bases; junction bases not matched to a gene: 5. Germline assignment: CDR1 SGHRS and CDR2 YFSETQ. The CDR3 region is CASSLQPSGGNEQFF. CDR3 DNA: TGCGCCAGCAGCTTGCAGCCTAGCGGGGGAAATGAGCAGTTCTTC.

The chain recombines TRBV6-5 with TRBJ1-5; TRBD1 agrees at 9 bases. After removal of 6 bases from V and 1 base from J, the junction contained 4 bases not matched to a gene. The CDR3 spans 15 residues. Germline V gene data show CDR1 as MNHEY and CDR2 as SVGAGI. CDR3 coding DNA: TGTGCCAGCAGCCCACAGGGGGCAAGCAATCAGCCCCAGCATTTT. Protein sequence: CASSPQGASNQPQHF.

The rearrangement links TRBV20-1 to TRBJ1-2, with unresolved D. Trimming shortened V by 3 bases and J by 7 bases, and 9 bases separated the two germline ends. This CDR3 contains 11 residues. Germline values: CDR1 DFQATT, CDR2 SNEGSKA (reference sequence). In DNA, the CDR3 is TGCAGTGCTAGGAGGGAAGGTGGCTACACCTTC. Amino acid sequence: CSARREGGYTF.

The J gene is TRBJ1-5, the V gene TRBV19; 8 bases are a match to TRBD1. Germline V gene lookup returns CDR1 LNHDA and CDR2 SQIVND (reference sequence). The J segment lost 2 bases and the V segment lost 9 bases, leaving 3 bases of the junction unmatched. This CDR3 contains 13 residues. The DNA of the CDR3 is TGTGCCAGCCAGACAGGGGGCAATCAGCCCCAGCATTTT. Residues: CASQTGGNQPQHF.